The rows below give T cell receptor beta chains drawn from one sample of a study of relationships among human T cell subsets. Via MiXCR, TCRdb re-called the multiplex PCR reads, giving one row per CDR3 protein. This sample has approximately 15,000 distinct CDR3 sequences, with around three fifths found just once. Sequenced: total T cells sorted from blood. The receptors come from a man aged 40-55 years in good health. Both conserved end residues are part of each CDR3. A D gene is named only where the DNA matches it firmly. Where a row states a size, it is once, few, many or the class of an expanded clone; other rows omit it.

few	TRBJ1-4	TRBV20-1	14	NA	CSAARTESNEKLFF	TGCAGTGCTGCCCGGACAGAGTCTAATGAAAAACTGTTTTTT
NA	TRBJ2-2	TRBV7-8	14	NA	CASGGGGANGELFF	TGTGCCAGCGGGGGAGGGGGGGCCAACGGGGAGCTGTTTTTT
NA	TRBJ1-5	TRBV28	13	TRBD1	CASSPGGVQPQHF	TGTGCCAGCAGCCCAGGGGGGGTGCAGCCCCAGCATTTT
few	TRBJ1-1	TRBV28	15	NA	CASSPRGGFDTEAFF	TGTGCCAGCAGCCCCCGCGGGGGGTTCGACACTGAAGCTTTCTTT
NA	TRBJ2-7	TRBV20-1	14	TRBD1	CSAYPGQGFYEQYF	TGCAGTGCGTACCCGGGACAGGGGTTCTACGAGCAGTACTTC
NA	TRBJ2-1	TRBV6-1	15	NA	CAVRLEGANYNEQFF	TGTGCCGTAAGGCTAGAAGGAGCGAACTACAATGAGCAGTTCTTC
NA	TRBJ2-7	TRBV28	15	NA	CASSTPGLRSYEQYF	TGTGCCAGCAGTACCCCGGGACTCCGTTCCTACGAGCAGTACTTC
NA	TRBJ2-3	TRBV28	16	TRBD2	CASSSRTSGRSDTQYF	TGTGCCAGCAGTTCCCGGACTAGCGGGAGATCAGATACGCAGTATTTT
NA	TRBJ2-1	TRBV11-2	16	NA	CASSLLAASSYNEQFF	TGTGCCAGCAGCCTTCTAGCTGCAAGCTCCTACAATGAGCAGTTCTTC
NA	TRBJ2-1	TRBV2	15	TRBD2	CASRRGTSGGDEQFF	TGTGCCAGCAGACGCGGGACTAGCGGGGGAGATGAGCAGTTCTTC
NA	TRBJ2-3	TRBV5-1	16	NA	CASSPEALRGTDTQYF	TGCGCCAGCAGCCCCGAGGCTCTGAGGGGCACAGATACGCAGTATTTT
NA	TRBJ1-1	TRBV29-1	13	TRBD1	CSVHRGLNTEAFF	TGCAGCGTTCACAGGGGGTTGAACACTGAAGCTTTCTTT
NA	TRBJ2-3	TRBV11-2	16	TRBD1	CASSRLETGLTDTQYF	TGTGCCAGCAGCCGGTTGGAGACAGGGTTAACAGATACGCAGTATTTT
NA	TRBJ2-1	TRBV6-1	12	TRBD2	CASKTAGGEQFF	TGTGCCAGCAAGACAGCGGGGGGCGAGCAGTTCTTC
NA	TRBJ1-6	TRBV10-3	13	TRBD1	CATRGQAKSPLHF	TGTGCCACCAGGGGACAGGCGAAGTCACCCCTCCACTTT
few	TRBJ2-3	TRBV1	17	NA	CTSSQASGGAGTDTQYF	TGCACCAGCAGCCAAGCTAGCGGGGGGGCTGGCACAGATACGCAGTATTTT
NA	TRBJ1-1	TRBV11-2	16	TRBD1	CASSLWGPRGKTEAFF	TGTGCCAGCAGCTTATGGGGCCCCAGGGGGAAGACTGAAGCTTTCTTT
NA	TRBJ2-1	TRBV4-1	11	NA	CASSRLGEQFF	TGCGCCAGCAGCAGGCTTGGGGAGCAGTTCTTC
few	TRBJ2-1	TRBV20-1	14	TRBD2	CSAHRTSDYNEQFF	TGCAGTGCCCACCGGACTAGCGATTACAATGAGCAGTTCTTC
NA	TRBJ2-5	TRBV5-4	17	TRBD1	CASSSPRQGGKGETQYF	TGTGCCAGCAGCTCCCCCCGACAAGGGGGCAAAGGAGAGACCCAGTACTTC
once	TRBJ2-3	TRBV28	15	TRBD2	CASSLPGRAPDTQYF	TGTGCCAGCAGTTTACCCGGGAGGGCCCCAGATACGCAGTATTTT
NA	TRBJ2-5	TRBV7-3	14	TRBD2	CASSDAGAFETQYF	TGTGCCAGCAGCGATGCGGGAGCGTTCGAGACCCAGTACTTC
NA	TRBJ1-1	TRBV12-3/TRBV12-4	11	NA	CADKHFTEAFF	TGTGCCGACAAACACTTCACTGAAGCTTTCTTT
medium-sized	TRBJ2-1	TRBV6-4	14	NA	CASSAGTATDEQFF	TGTGCCAGCAGTGCAGGTACCGCCACCGATGAGCAGTTCTTC
NA	TRBJ2-3	TRBV19	14	NA	CASSTHLAPDTQYF	TGTGCCAGTAGTACCCACCTAGCGCCAGATACGCAGTATTTT
NA	TRBJ1-1	TRBV5-1	15	TRBD1	CASSWTGSMNTEAFF	TGCGCCAGCAGCTGGACAGGGTCTATGAACACTGAAGCTTTCTTT
NA	TRBJ2-1	TRBV6-1	16	NA	CASRFRDTISYNEQFF	TGTGCCAGCAGATTCCGGGACACTATCTCCTACAATGAGCAGTTCTTC
NA	TRBJ1-5	TRBV20-1	13	TRBD1	CSASQGSGQPQHF	TGCAGTGCTTCACAGGGGTCCGGTCAGCCCCAGCATTTT
NA	TRBJ2-1	TRBV2	12	NA	CASSPPRIEQFF	TGTGCCAGCAGTCCTCCCCGGATTGAGCAGTTCTTC
NA	TRBJ2-3	TRBV19	16	NA	CASSPPSVASTDTQYF	TGTGCCAGTAGCCCCCCCAGCGTGGCTAGCACAGATACGCAGTATTTT
NA	TRBJ2-3	TRBV11-2	14	NA	CASSLEPFTDTQYF	TGTGCCAGCAGCTTAGAGCCCTTCACAGATACGCAGTATTTT
few	TRBJ2-3	TRBV15	15	NA	CATSRASNSADTQYF	TGTGCCACCAGCAGAGCCTCCAATAGCGCAGATACGCAGTATTTT
few	TRBJ1-1	TRBV7-2	17	TRBD1	CASSLGTGGDLNTEAFF	TGTGCCAGCAGCTTAGGGACAGGGGGCGACCTGAACACTGAAGCTTTCTTT
NA	TRBJ2-5	TRBV2	13	TRBD1	CASTLTGEETQYF	TGTGCCAGCACCTTAACAGGGGAAGAGACCCAGTACTTC
few	TRBJ1-5	TRBV20-1	16	TRBD1	CSARGNRGLRDQPQHF	TGCAGTGCTAGAGGGAACAGGGGCCTAAGGGATCAGCCCCAGCATTTT
NA	TRBJ2-1	TRBV27	15	TRBD1	CASSFGTETYNEQFF	TGTGCCAGCAGTTTCGGGACAGAAACGTACAATGAGCAGTTCTTC
few	TRBJ1-5	TRBV20-1	14	NA	CSASTGAQSQPQHF	TGCAGTGCTAGCACGGGGGCTCAGAGTCAGCCCCAGCATTTT
few	TRBJ2-5	TRBV12-3/TRBV12-4	14	NA	CASSLLAKQETQYF	TGTGCCAGCAGTTTACTGGCAAAGCAAGAGACCCAGTACTTC
NA	TRBJ2-1	TRBV5-5	14	NA	CASSLVGDHNEQFF	TGTGCCAGCAGCTTGGTAGGGGATCACAATGAGCAGTTCTTC
few	TRBJ2-2	TRBV11-2	15	TRBD2	CASSKTSGGTGELFF	TGTGCCAGCAGCAAGACTAGCGGGGGGACCGGGGAGCTGTTTTTT
NA	TRBJ2-1	TRBV11-2	16	TRBD1	CASSLGGTGVYNEQFF	TGTGCCAGCAGCTTAGGGGGGACAGGGGTCTACAATGAGCAGTTCTTC
few	TRBJ2-7	TRBV4-2	14	NA	CASSQAGFSYEQYF	TGTGCCAGCAGCCAAGCCGGGTTCTCCTACGAGCAGTACTTC
NA	TRBJ2-3	TRBV11-3	16	TRBD1	CASSQGTGAGEGTQYF	TGTGCCAGCAGCCAGGGGACAGGGGCCGGGGAAGGTACGCAGTATTTT
few	TRBJ1-2	TRBV4-1	12	NA	CASSQVRDGYTF	TGCGCCAGCAGCCAAGTAAGGGACGGCTACACCTTC
NA	TRBJ2-2	TRBV19	14	TRBD2	CASTGTMNTGELFF	TGTGCCAGTACCGGGACTATGAACACCGGGGAGCTGTTTTTT
NA	TRBJ2-6	TRBV20-1	16	TRBD1	CSAEAGGPSGANVLTF	TGCAGTGCCGAAGCAGGGGGCCCCTCTGGGGCCAACGTCCTGACTTTC
NA	TRBJ2-3	TRBV6-5	13	NA	CASSPRAADTQYF	TGTGCCAGCAGTCCTCGAGCGGCAGATACGCAGTATTTT
NA	TRBJ2-4	TRBV19	17	NA	CASSSPGIVEAKNIQYF	TGTGCCAGTAGTTCACCTGGTATAGTAGAGGCCAAAAACATTCAGTACTTC
NA	TRBJ2-1	TRBV27	13	NA	CASSLSADNEQFF	TGTGCCAGCAGTTTATCGGCAGACAATGAGCAGTTCTTC